The rows below give T cell receptor beta chains drawn from one sample of a study of T cells after yellow fever vaccination. TCRdb used MiXCR to reprocess the 5' RACE reads, holding one entry per CDR3 protein. This repertoire shows hundreds of thousands of distinct CDR3 sequences, 9.5% to 15% found once; its top ten account for around 3%. The starting material was CD4+ T cells sorted from PBMCs, obtained 15 days after the yellow fever booster vaccination. Receptor source: a man younger than 30 who received the YFV17D yellow fever vaccine. Each CDR3 is given with its conserved first and last residue. A D gene is named only where the DNA matches it firmly. Expanded clones are given a class, and other clones once, few, many or no size at all.

D: .
J: TRBJ1-1
size: few
V: TRBV6-1
CDR3: CASSSGRGNTEAFF
DNA: TGTGCCAGCAGTAGTGGGAGGGGTAACACTGAAGCTTTCTTT

D: .
J: TRBJ2-2
size: .
V: TRBV12-3/TRBV12-4
CDR3: CASSQEGGELFF
DNA: TGTGCCAGCAGCCAAGAGGGCGGGGAGCTGTTTTTT

D: TRBD1
J: TRBJ1-2
size: .
V: TRBV12-3/TRBV12-4
CDR3: CASSTDRGKRGYTF
DNA: TGTGCCAGCAGTACCGACAGGGGGAAACGCGGCTACACCTTC

D: TRBD1
J: TRBJ2-1
size: few
V: TRBV10-3
CDR3: CAISEGQGAKGEQFF
DNA: TGTGCCATCAGTGAGGGACAGGGGGCGAAGGGTGAGCAGTTCTTC

D: .
J: TRBJ2-2
size: .
V: TRBV5-1
CDR3: CASSFLDSPSGELFF
DNA: TGCGCCAGCAGCTTCTTGGACAGTCCCTCCGGGGAGCTGTTTTTT

D: .
J: TRBJ2-7
size: .
V: TRBV4-2
CDR3: CASSQEAGIRHEQYF
DNA: TGTGCCAGCAGCCAAGAGGCAGGGATAAGACACGAGCAGTACTTC

D: .
J: TRBJ2-1
size: .
V: TRBV15
CDR3: CATSRDHEQFF
DNA: TGTGCCACCAGCAGAGATCATGAGCAGTTCTTC

D: .
J: TRBJ2-7
size: many
V: TRBV6-5
CDR3: CASSSTPALSYEQYF
DNA: TGTGCCAGCAGTTCGACTCCAGCCCTCTCCTACGAGCAGTACTTC

D: .
J: TRBJ1-5
size: few
V: TRBV5-1
CDR3: CASSRSAAQEEF
DNA: TGCGCCAGCAGCCGAAGTGCGGCACAGGAAGAGTTT

D: .
J: TRBJ1-3
size: .
V: TRBV14
CDR3: CASSLLRMSSGNTIYF
DNA: TGTGCCAGCAGCCTTCTGAGAATGAGCTCTGGAAACACCATATATTTT

D: TRBD1
J: TRBJ1-5
size: few
V: TRBV20-1
CDR3: CSALQGLQPQHF
DNA: TGCAGTGCTTTACAGGGGCTTCAGCCCCAGCATTTT